A single sample is the source of the 7 T cell receptor beta chains below, sequenced in a study of T cell repertoires in cytomegalovirus infection (dated by TCRdb to between 2018 and 2021). Sequencing took place on an Illumina HiSeq 1500. TCRdb itself trimmed the public reads at Q25 with fastp, ran MiXCR and retained productive beta chains. Here each entry gathers all rows of one CDR3 protein and keeps the most common genes and DNA. The sample table lists about 300,000 distinct CDR3 sequences, approximately 10% of them with a count of one. Approximately 2.3% of the sample comes from the top ten. The sequenced sample consisted of PBMCs. These receptors were collected from a human donor in good health (CMV status not recorded). Some clones in this sample may be carry-over from other donors' samples.

This chain uses TRBV28 with TRBJ1-2; D gene uncertain. Germline V lookup: CDR1 MDHEN, CDR2 SYDVKM. This CDR3 is 14 amino acids long. Trimming took 3 bases from V and 7 from J, leaving 15 bases between them. DNA for the CDR3: TGTGCCAGCAGTTTGGTGTTAGCTGGTAGTGGCTACACCTTC. Translated, it gives CASSLVLAGSGYTF.

This clonotype was recorded at least ten times. V gene TRBV7-2 combines with J gene TRBJ2-1; 7 bases line up with TRBD1. The germline V gene has CDR1 SGHTA and CDR2 FQGNSA. This CDR3 is built from 16 residues. The V gene end was trimmed by 1 base and the J gene end by 0 bases; junction bases not matched to a gene: 3. The chain's CDR3 is CASSLGQGDSYNEQFF. DNA of the CDR3: TGTGCCAGCAGCTTAGGTCAGGGGGACTCCTACAATGAGCAGTTCTTC.

In DNA form, the CDR3 reads TGTGCCAGCCCGAGAAGCGGGGGTCGAAGCACAGATACGCAGTATTTT. Its protein product is CASPRSGGRSTDTQYF. This chain links TRBV28 with TRBJ2-3; 8 bases match TRBD2. This CDR3 spans 16 amino acids. Looked up from germline, CDR1 is MDHEN and CDR2 is SYDVKM. After removal of 8 bases from V and 0 bases from J, the junction contained 10 bases not matched to a gene.

This clonotype turned up a few times. The V and J genes are TRBV5-1 and TRBJ2-7; 8 bases match TRBD2. V lost 4 bases and J lost 5; bases outside the gene matches: 11. The CDR3 contains 15 residues. Germline V gene data show CDR1 as SGHRS and CDR2 as YFSETQ. The chain's CDR3 is CASSLDGTRFHEQYF. The CDR3 DNA reads TGCGCCAGCAGCCTGGACGGGACTAGATTCCACGAGCAGTACTTC.

In its sample, this clonotype was seen many times. The chain employs TRBV7-9 and TRBJ2-5; D unresolved. Germline V gene data show CDR1 as SEHNR and CDR2 as FQNEAQ (reference sequence). V was shortened by 1 base and J by 2 bases, with 11 bases between the two germline ends. CDR3 length: 15 residues. CDR3 region: CASSLGFAEQETQYF. The CDR3 coding sequence is TGTGCCAGCAGCTTAGGATTTGCGGAACAAGAGACCCAGTACTTC. Combining the CDR3 with reference TRBV7-9 and TRBJ2-5 gives the whole variable domain DTGVSQNPRHKITKRGQNVTFRCDPISEHNRLYWYRQTLGQGPEFLTYFQNEAQLEKSRLLSDRFSAERPKGSFSTLEIQRTEQGDSAMYLCASSLGFAEQETQYFGPGTRLLVL.

This chain joins TRBV14 and TRBJ1-5; D remains unclear. Trimming cost V 1 base and J 3 bases, with 13 bases left between them. This CDR3 comprises 16 residues. In germline, CDR1 is SGHDN, CDR2 FVKESK. The CDR3 region has the DNA TGTGCCAGCAGCCAAGGCGTTCAGAAACACAATCAGCCCCAGCATTTT. Protein product: CASSQGVQKHNQPQHF.

This clonotype is classed as medium-sized. The chain uses TRBV7-8 and TRBJ1-6; D is unresolved. Per germline, CDR1 SGHVS and CDR2 FQNEAQ. The CDR3 contains 15 residues. With 1 base removed from V and 7 bases from J, the gap between germline ends came to 11 bases. The CDR3 DNA reads as TGTGCCAGCAGCTTAGTGAGGAGCTTCAATTCACCCCTCCACTTT. Translation gives CASSLVRSFNSPLHF. Combining the CDR3 with reference TRBV7-8 and TRBJ1-6 gives the whole variable domain GAGVSQSPRYKVAKRGQDVALRCDPISGHVSLFWYQQALGQGPEFLTYFQNEAQLDKSGLPSDRFFAERPEGSVSTLKIQRTQQEDSAVYLCASSLVRSFNSPLHFGNGTRLTVT.